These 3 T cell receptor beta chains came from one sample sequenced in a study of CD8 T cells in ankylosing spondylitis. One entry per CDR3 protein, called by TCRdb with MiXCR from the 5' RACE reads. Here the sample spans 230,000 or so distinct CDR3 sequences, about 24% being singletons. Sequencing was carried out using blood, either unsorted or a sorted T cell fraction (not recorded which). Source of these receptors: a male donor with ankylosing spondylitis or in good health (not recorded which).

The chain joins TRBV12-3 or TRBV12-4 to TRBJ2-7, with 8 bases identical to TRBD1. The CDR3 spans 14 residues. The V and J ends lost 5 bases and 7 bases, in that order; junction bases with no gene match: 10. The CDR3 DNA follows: TGTGCCAGCAGTCCACGACAGGGGACGCGGGAGCAGTACTTC. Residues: CASSPRQGTREQYF.

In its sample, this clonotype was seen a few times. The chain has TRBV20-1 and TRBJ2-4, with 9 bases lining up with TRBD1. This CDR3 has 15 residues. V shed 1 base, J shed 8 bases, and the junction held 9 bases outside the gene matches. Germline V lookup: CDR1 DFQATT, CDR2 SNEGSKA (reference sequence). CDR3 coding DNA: TGCAGTGCTAGAGCGGGACAGGGTTGGGGTGACATTCAGTACTTC. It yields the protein CSARAGQGWGDIQYF.

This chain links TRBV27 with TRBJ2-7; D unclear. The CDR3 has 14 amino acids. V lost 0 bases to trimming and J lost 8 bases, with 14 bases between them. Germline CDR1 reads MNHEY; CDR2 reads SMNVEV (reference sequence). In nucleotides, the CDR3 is TGTGCCAGCAGTTTATCCGAATCTTGGAGCAAGCAGTACTTC. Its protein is CASSLSESWSKQYF.